This TCR beta chain was recovered during a study of T cell responses to AZD1222 COVID-19 vaccine. Study results and caveats: Reportedly, nearly half of unique spike TCRs recognized epitopes outside B.1.351/B.1.1.7 mutations. Most donors were white British, females outnumbered males, and clonal diversity was possibly underestimated.

This clone is a singleton in its sample. Its antigen is not known. With 4 bases removed from V and 3 bases from J, the gap between germline ends came to 11 bases. The CDR3 spans 14 residues. Germline V gives CDR1 SGHNT, CDR2 YYREEE (reference sequence). The protocol was immunoSEQ multiplex PCR, while the TCRdb copy is restricted to in-frame clones and leaves out a portion. The table shows roughly 130,000 clones, with over 75% occurring only once. This chain uses TRBV5-4 with TRBJ1-5; D might be TRBD1 (5 bases). This sequence was found in an adult in good health. Sequenced material: peripheral blood, taken on day 0 of AZD1222 vaccination. The CDR3 protein is CASSRDGLNQPQHF. The CDR3 DNA follows: TGTGCCAGCAGCCGGGACGGCCTCAATCAGCCCCAGCATTTT.